The 32 T cell receptor beta chains below come from one sample, sequenced in a study of cytomegalovirus exposure and HLA in healthy donors. The PCR used 60 Vbeta and 13 Jbeta primers. Profiled with immunoSEQ multiplex PCR; TCRdb holds only in-frame clones, not every one. The sample has some 130,000 clones, about two thirds seen once; the top ten hold approximately 4%. The sample consisted of PBMCs. The receptors originated from a man aged 50 to 60 in good health and CMV-seropositive.

The chain employs TRBV2 and TRBJ1-1, with TRBD1 identical over 7 bases. The CDR3 totals 13 residues. The V and J ends lost 8 bases and 3 bases, in that order; junction bases with no gene match: 6. CDR1 SNHLY and CDR2 FYNNEI come from the germline V gene. This CDR3 is CASAGQMDTEAFF. The CDR3, as DNA: TGTGCCAGCGCGGGACAGATGGACACTGAAGCTTTCTTT.

V and J are TRBV9 and TRBJ2-2; weak D call: TRBD2 (6 bases). Trimming removed 3 bases from V and 4 bases from J, with 16 bases in between. Germline CDR1 is SGDLS and CDR2 is YYNGEE. This CDR3 is built from 16 residues. The CDR3 is CASSAGSHSGTGELFF. As DNA, the CDR3 is TGTGCCAGCAGCGCCGGTTCCCATAGCGGCACCGGGGAGCTGTTTTTT.

V and J are TRBV7-9 and TRBJ2-7; D is undetermined. Trimming took 5 bases from V and 2 from J, leaving 10 bases between them. Germline loops: CDR1 SEHNR, CDR2 FQNEAQ (reference sequence). The CDR3 consists of 13 residues. The CDR3: CASSPGWAYEQYF. In DNA form, the CDR3 reads TGTGCCAGCAGCCCAGGATGGGCCTACGAGCAGTACTTC.

This chain uses TRBV6-1 with TRBJ2-7, with D possibly matching TRBD1 (6 bases). This CDR3 spans 14 amino acids. Germline CDR1 MNHNS, CDR2 SASEGT. V was cut by 0 bases and J by 2 bases, with 8 bases left in between. The CDR3 sequence: CASSEAHRAYEQYF. DNA for the CDR3: TGTGCCAGCAGTGAAGCGCACAGGGCCTACGAGCAGTACTTC.

This clone was seen only a few times. The rearrangement links TRBV6-1 to TRBJ1-5; D unresolved. This CDR3 has 14 amino acids. Trimming shortened V by 2 bases and J by 5 bases, and 10 bases separated the two germline ends. Germline CDR1 and CDR2: MNHNS and SASEGT. The CDR3 is CASSEWYGDQPQHF. The CDR3 nucleotides read TGTGCCAGCAGTGAATGGTACGGAGATCAGCCCCAGCATTTT.

This sequence joins TRBV5-1 and TRBJ1-1; no clear D gene. Trimming removed 2 bases at V and 3 bases at J, with 14 bases between. Germline V CDR1 and CDR2: SGHRS, YFSETQ. This CDR3 is 15 amino acids long. CDR3: CASSFDGVTDTEAFF. In DNA, the CDR3 is TGCGCCAGCAGCTTCGACGGAGTTACTGACACTGAAGCTTTCTTT.

The chain couples TRBV20-1 to TRBJ2-7; D uncertain. CDR1 and CDR2 from the germline V gene are DFQATT and SNEGSKA (reference sequence). The V and J ends lost 6 bases and 5 bases respectively, with 11 bases between them. The CDR3 length is 11 residues. CDR3 amino acids: CSAQRIHEQYF. The CDR3 nucleotides read TGCAGTGCCCAGAGGATCCACGAGCAGTACTTC.

This clone was detected a few times. V is TRBV7-8 and J is TRBJ1-2; D unclear. CDR3 length: 13 residues. Trimming stripped 4 bases from V and 8 bases from J, with 14 bases between. Germline lookup yields CDR1 SGHVS and CDR2 FQNEAQ. The DNA for the CDR3 is TGTGCCAGCAGCTCATCAGCGTCTATGGGCTACACCTTC. It is translated as CASSSSASMGYTF.

The chain joins TRBV6-5 to TRBJ1-1, with D uncertain. Per germline, CDR1 MNHEY and CDR2 SVGAGI. This CDR3 is built from 16 residues. Trimming left V 2 bases short and J 2 bases short, with 15 bases between. CDR3 region: CASSYAYGSKNTEAFF. CDR3 sequence (DNA): TGTGCCAGCAGTTACGCGTACGGGTCTAAAAACACTGAAGCTTTCTTT.

V usage is TRBV4-3 and J usage is TRBJ2-3; perhaps TRBD1 as D (5 bases). From germline, CDR1 is LGHNA and CDR2 YSLEER. The V end lost 3 bases, the J end lost 6 bases, and 16 bases lay between the germline ends. This CDR3 comprises 15 residues. The CDR3 DNA reads as TGCGCCAGCAGCCACTCAATTATAGGGGCGGATACGCAGTATTTT. This translates into CASSHSIIGADTQYF.

The rearrangement joins TRBV5-4 to TRBJ2-2; TRBD2 is a possible D gene (7 bases). V was clipped by 1 base and J by 7 bases, with 17 bases between them. Germline CDR1 is SGHNT and CDR2 is YYREEE (reference sequence). This CDR3 region has 16 residues. The CDR3 DNA follows: TGTGCCAGCAGCTTGTTTAGGGGGGGAATGGACGGGGAGCTGTTTTTT. Its protein is CASSLFRGGMDGELFF.

The chain links TRBV11-2 to TRBJ1-1; a weak D match, TRBD1 (6 bases). Germline loops: CDR1 SGHAT, CDR2 FQNNGV. The CDR3 length is 15 residues. V dropped 2 bases and J dropped 0 bases, with 10 bases sitting between them. CDR3 nucleotide sequence: TGTGCCAGCAGCTTATCAGGGGCAATGAACACTGAAGCTTTCTTT. The encoded protein is CASSLSGAMNTEAFF.

This sequence joins TRBV6-1 and TRBJ1-1, with 7 positions matching TRBD1. Germline V gene data show CDR1 as MNHNS and CDR2 as SASEGT. CDR3 size: 14 residues. V gave up 6 bases and J gave up 7 bases; unmatched junction bases: 11. The DNA for the CDR3 is TGTGCCAGCAGACGTACTGGACAGGCTGGTGAAGCTTTCTTT. It yields the protein CASRRTGQAGEAFF.

The rearrangement uses TRBV6-4 and TRBJ2-2; TRBD2 aligns across 13 bases. The CDR3 spans 18 residues. V gave up 3 bases and J gave up 2 bases; unmatched junction bases: 6. Germline CDR1 reads MRHNA; CDR2 reads SNTAGT. CDR3 amino acids: CASSDGGTSGDNTGELFF. The CDR3 DNA sequence: TGTGCCAGCAGTGATGGGGGGACTAGCGGGGACAACACCGGGGAGCTGTTTTTT.

This clone was detected only once. This chain uses TRBV12-5 with TRBJ2-5; D is unresolved. CDR3 size: 13 residues. Germline values: CDR1 LGHNT, CDR2 FRNRAP. V was pared by 3 bases and J by 0 bases, with 5 bases between. The CDR3 bases are TGTGCTAGTGGTTTACTTAACCAAGAGACCCAGTACTTC. Amino acids: CASGLLNQETQYF.

The DNA for the CDR3 is TGTGCCAGCACCCCTGGGCCCACAGAAGAGCAGTACTTC. Translated, it gives CASTPGPTEEQYF. The chain is built from TRBV11-1 and TRBJ2-7; D gene ambiguous. This CDR3 is 13 amino acids long. Trimming shortened V by 7 bases and J by 7 bases, and 17 bases separated the two germline ends. Per germline, CDR1 SGHAT and CDR2 FQDESV (reference sequence).

This clone appeared a single time. This chain uses TRBV27 with TRBJ1-1, with TRBD1 as a possible D gene (5 bases). CDR3 length: 14 amino acids. Trimming removed 6 bases from V and 5 bases from J, with 16 bases in between. In germline, CDR1 is MNHEY, CDR2 SMNVEV (reference sequence). The CDR3 protein is CASSPEFPGTEAFF. Here the CDR3 DNA reads TGTGCCAGCAGCCCAGAATTCCCAGGGACTGAAGCTTTCTTT.

The rearrangement joins TRBV6-1 to TRBJ2-4; TRBD1 agrees at 8 bases. Looked up from germline, CDR1 is MNHNS and CDR2 is SASEGT. The trim removed 11 bases at V and 6 bases at J, leaving 15 bases unmatched. The CDR3 is 15 residues long. Here the CDR3 DNA reads TGTGCCGGCGCAACAGGGGGGATATTGGGAAACATTCAGTACTTC. The encoded protein is CAGATGGILGNIQYF.

The chain is built from TRBV4-3 and TRBJ2-3; D might be TRBD1 (5 bases). V lost 0 bases and J 4 bases, leaving 14 bases between the germline ends. The length of the CDR3 is 16 residues. Germline CDR1 and CDR2: LGHNA and YSLEER. This CDR3 is CASSQEAIGASDTQYF. The CDR3 nucleotides are TGCGCCAGCAGCCAAGAGGCAATAGGGGCCTCAGATACGCAGTATTTT.

The chain is built from TRBV2 and TRBJ2-4; a weak D match, TRBD2 (6 bases). This CDR3 comprises 17 residues. Germline assignment: CDR1 SNHLY and CDR2 FYNNEI. V gave up 3 bases and J gave up 3 bases, with 18 bases separating them. CDR3 DNA: TGTGCCAGCAGTGAGGAGAGGATGGGGGGTGGCAAAAACATTCAGTACTTC. It codes for CASSEERMGGGKNIQYF.

V usage is TRBV27 and J usage is TRBJ1-2; TRBD1 agrees at 9 bases. The CDR3 runs 13 residues. Germline CDR1 MNHEY, CDR2 SMNVEV (reference sequence). Trimming at V came to 6 bases and at J to 6 bases, leaving 5 bases not matched to a gene. Here the CDR3 DNA reads TGTGCCAGCAGCCCCGGGGACAGGGATGGCTACACCTTC. The encoded protein is CASSPGDRDGYTF.

This chain uses TRBV5-4 with TRBJ1-1; D not certain. Germline V CDR1 and CDR2: SGHNT, YYREEE (reference sequence). CDR3 size: 14 residues. V lost 1 base, J lost 0 bases, and 7 bases lay in between. The CDR3 here is CASSLQAMNTEAFF. CDR3 in DNA: TGTGCCAGCAGCTTGCAGGCGATGAACACTGAAGCTTTCTTT.

The chain links TRBV10-3 to TRBJ1-3, with TRBD1 identical over 9 bases. With 4 bases clipped from V and 2 bases from J, the junction kept 6 bases outside the gene matches. The V gene's germline CDR1 is ENHRY and CDR2 SYGVKD. This CDR3 has 16 amino acids. The CDR3 nucleotides read TGTGCCATCAGTGCTGACAGGGGGTCCCCTGGAAACACCATATATTTT. Amino acid sequence: CAISADRGSPGNTIYF.

V is TRBV18 and J is TRBJ1-2, with 8 positions matching TRBD1. Germline CDR1 is KGHSH and CDR2 is LQKENI. Trimming took 1 base from V and 8 from J; bases not matched to a gene: 6. This CDR3 has 14 amino acids. CDR3 DNA sequence: TGTGCCAGCTCACCACTGGACAGGGAGGGAGGCTACACCTTC. Protein sequence: CASSPLDREGGYTF. Full variable domain (rest looked up from reference TRBV18 and TRBJ1-2): NAGVMQNPRHLVRRRGQEARLRCSPMKGHSHVYWYRQLPEEGLKFMVYLQKENIIDESGMPKERFSAEFPKEGPSILRIQQVVRGDSAAYFCASSPLDREGGYTFGSGTRLTVV.

The V gene is TRBV5-6, the J gene TRBJ1-2; D is perhaps TRBD1 (5 bases). V was pared by 4 bases and J by 4 bases, with 14 bases between. CDR3 size: 14 residues. CDR1 and CDR2 from the germline V gene are SGHDT and YYEEEE. CDR3 in DNA: TGTGCCAGCAGCAGTCCAGGGAAGCTCTATGGCTACACCTTC. Protein product: CASSSPGKLYGYTF. The variable domain in full, completed from reference TRBV5-6 and TRBJ1-2, reads DAGVTQSPTHLIKTRGQQVTLRCSPKSGHDTVSWYQQALGQGPQFIFQYYEEEERQRGNFPDRFSGHQFPNYSSELNVNALLLGDSALYLCASSSPGKLYGYTFGSGTRLTVV.

The genes are TRBV2 and TRBJ2-1; weak D call: TRBD1 (7 bases). V lost 4 bases and J lost 0, with 16 bases in between. Germline lookup yields CDR1 SNHLY and CDR2 FYNNEI. The CDR3 has 17 residues. CDR3 sequence (DNA): TGTGCCAGCAGTGCGCAGGGGGGACTTAGCTCCTACAATGAGCAGTTCTTC. Amino acids: CASSAQGGLSSYNEQFF.

This chain uses TRBV4-1 with TRBJ2-7; 8 bases fit TRBD2. J lost 2 bases, V lost 0 bases, and 6 bases had no gene match. Looked up from germline, CDR1 is MGHRA and CDR2 is YSYEKL. The CDR3 runs 16 residues. CDR3 protein: CASSQEDAGGTYEQYF. DNA of the CDR3: TGCGCCAGCAGCCAAGAGGACGCGGGAGGAACCTACGAGCAGTACTTC.

The rearrangement joins TRBV7-2 to TRBJ2-5; 9 bases match TRBD1. V shed 2 bases and J 6 bases; nucleotides not matched to a gene: 13. From germline, CDR1 is SGHTA and CDR2 FQGNSA. CDR3 length equals 17 residues. The chain's CDR3 is CASSLFFWTGAQQTQYF. DNA for the CDR3: TGTGCCAGCAGCTTATTCTTTTGGACAGGGGCTCAACAGACCCAGTACTTC.

The chain employs TRBV27 and TRBJ1-4; D might be TRBD1 (5 bases). Germline V gene lookup returns CDR1 MNHEY and CDR2 SMNVEV (reference sequence). The CDR3 runs to 15 residues. Trimming removed 8 bases from V and 8 bases from J, with 21 bases in between. The CDR3, as DNA: TGTGCCAGCTCCCTACGGGGGTACAAAGGAGAAAAACTGTTTTTT. It specifies CASSLRGYKGEKLFF.

The chain has TRBV6-1 and TRBJ1-5; the D gene is possibly TRBD1 (5 bases). The CDR3 totals 15 residues. CDR1 is MNHNS, CDR2 SASEGT, per germline. V lost 7 bases, J lost 7 bases, and 20 bases lay in between. The CDR3 nucleotides are TGTGCCAGCACCATAGCAAGGGGCGTCGGACAGCCCCAGCATTTT. This sequence encodes CASTIARGVGQPQHF.

The V and J genes are TRBV7-7 and TRBJ2-3; 8 nucleotides align to TRBD2. The junction had 6 bases not matched to a gene; V was cut back by 2 bases and J by 5 bases. This CDR3 has 15 amino acids. Germline CDR1 and CDR2: SSHAT and FNYEAQ (reference sequence). CDR3 residues: CASSLTGRGEDTQYF. For the CDR3, the DNA is TGTGCCAGCAGCTTAACCGGGAGGGGGGAAGATACGCAGTATTTT.

This clone was observed a handful of times. The CDR3 DNA reads TGCGCCAGCAGCCAAGCCAGGGGGCGGATGAACTATGGCTACACCTTC. Translated, it gives CASSQARGRMNYGYTF. The chain recombines TRBV4-1 with TRBJ1-2; TRBD1 matches at 8 bases. The CDR3 runs 16 residues. J lost 2 bases, V lost 1 base, and 6 bases had no gene match. Germline assignment: CDR1 MGHRA and CDR2 YSYEKL.